This paragraph covers one T cell receptor (beta chain) sequence. J was trimmed by 1 base and V by 5 bases; bases with no gene match: 7. This CDR3 comprises 17 residues. Germline values: CDR1 SGHTA, CDR2 FQGNSA. The data were taken from a study of T cells in Graves' hyperthyroidism and ophthalmopathy. Amplification targeted TCR beta CDR3 regions from RNA transcripts. HTBI primers drove first-round RT-PCR of the TCR CDR3. TCRdb itself ran the multiplex PCR reads through MiXCR, one entry per CDR3 protein. The sample includes approximately 560,000 distinct CDR3 sequences, around 14% of them seen just once. The study based diagnoses on clinical symptoms, serum thyroxine and TRAb, thyroid ultrasound and orbital computed tomography.

The chain combines TRBV7-2 with TRBJ2-3, with TRBD2 matching 12 bases. The sample was blood. The sequence came from a woman aged 30 to 39 with Graves' hyperthyroidism. CDR3 in amino acids: CASSHPSGRAGTDTQYF. The DNA for the CDR3 is TGTGCCAGCAGCCACCCTAGCGGGAGGGCCGGCACAGATACGCAGTATTTT.